This T cell receptor (beta chain) was identified during a study of cytomegalovirus exposure and HLA in healthy donors. Study-wide points: It was about 180 TCR beta chains that were listed as cytomegalovirus-associated.

Points on this clone: The target antigen is unknown.

The CDR3 is 19 amino acids. Germline V gene data show CDR1 as SGHRS and CDR2 as YFSETQ. V lost 0 bases, J lost 6 bases, and 24 bases lay in between. This PCR relied on a set of 60 Vbeta primers and 13 Jbeta primers. Clones were sequenced by immunoSEQ multiplex PCR, and TCRdb holds only the in-frame ones, with some missing. The data contain 160,000 or so clones, around 77% of them singletons. What was sequenced was PBMCs. This chain joins TRBV5-1 and TRBJ2-2; maybe TRBD1 (6 bases). This TCR was sampled from a man aged 55 to 70 in good health and CMV-seronegative. DNA for the CDR3: TGCGCCAGCAGCTTGGGTCTTTCTCTTCTTACAGGGTACGCCGGGGAGCTGTTTTTT. Translated, it gives CASSLGLSLLTGYAGELFF.